Listed below are T cell receptor beta chains from one sample, sequenced in a study of Graves' ophthalmopathy and Graves' hyperthyroidism. Via MiXCR, TCRdb re-called the multiplex PCR reads, giving one row per CDR3 protein. The table lists 300,000 or so distinct CDR3 sequences, around a sixth of them singletons, with around 12% in the top ten. The sequenced material came from peripheral blood. Receptors originate from an adult man with Graves' ophthalmopathy. Both conserved end residues are part of each CDR3. The D gene is left open where the match is weak. Expanded clones are given a class, and other clones once, few, many or no size at all.

v_call: TRBV6-1; d_call: TRBD1; j_call: TRBJ1-2; clone_size: many; cdr3_nt: TGTGCCAGCACCACCCGGACAGGGGGCTCCTATGGCTACACCTTC; cdr3_aa: CASTTRTGGSYGYTF
v_call: TRBV5-6; d_call: TRBD1; j_call: TRBJ2-7; clone_size: few; cdr3_nt: TGTGCCAGCAGCTTCGGGACAGGGGGCGGCGAGCAGTACTTC; cdr3_aa: CASSFGTGGGEQYF
v_call: TRBV6-1; d_call: -; j_call: TRBJ1-1; clone_size: -; cdr3_nt: TGTGCCAGTACAGGACTATCAAACACTGAAGCTTTCTTT; cdr3_aa: CASTGLSNTEAFF
v_call: TRBV7-2; d_call: -; j_call: TRBJ1-1; clone_size: many; cdr3_nt: TGTGCCAGCAGCTTAGCGCTTGCGAACACTGAAGCTTTCTTT; cdr3_aa: CASSLALANTEAFF
v_call: TRBV28; d_call: TRBD2; j_call: TRBJ2-5; clone_size: many; cdr3_nt: TGTGCCAGCAGTTTTGCGGGGGGCAGTGAGACCCAGTACTTC; cdr3_aa: CASSFAGGSETQYF
v_call: TRBV11-2; d_call: -; j_call: TRBJ2-7; clone_size: many; cdr3_nt: TGTGCCAGCAGCCCCGGGACTCCAACATTCTTC; cdr3_aa: CASSPGTPTFF
v_call: TRBV30; d_call: -; j_call: TRBJ1-5; clone_size: -; cdr3_nt: TGTGCCTGGAGTGTGGCGACCAATCTAAATCAGCCCCAGCATTTT; cdr3_aa: CAWSVATNLNQPQHF
v_call: TRBV7-6; d_call: -; j_call: TRBJ2-7; clone_size: many; cdr3_nt: TGTGCCAGCAGCCCCACATCCAGGACAGATTCCTACGAGCAGTACTTC; cdr3_aa: CASSPTSRTDSYEQYF
v_call: TRBV5-8; d_call: -; j_call: TRBJ2-5; clone_size: many; cdr3_nt: TGTGCCAGCAGCTCTAATCTACAAGAGACCCAGTACTTC; cdr3_aa: CASSSNLQETQYF
v_call: TRBV24-1; d_call: TRBD1; j_call: TRBJ2-5; clone_size: many; cdr3_nt: TGTGCCCCCCGGACAGGGGGCAACCAAGAGACCCAGTACTTC; cdr3_aa: CAPRTGGNQETQYF
v_call: TRBV5-1; d_call: -; j_call: TRBJ2-7; clone_size: many; cdr3_nt: TGCGCCAGCAGCTTGGCTGTCGCCTACGAGCAGTACTTC; cdr3_aa: CASSLAVAYEQYF
v_call: TRBV2; d_call: TRBD1; j_call: TRBJ2-5; clone_size: many; cdr3_nt: TGTGCCAGCAGTGAAAGGTCGTGGACAGGCACTAGTGGGACCCAGTACTTC; cdr3_aa: CASSERSWTGTSGTQYF
v_call: TRBV18; d_call: TRBD1; j_call: TRBJ1-1; clone_size: -; cdr3_nt: TGTGCCAGCACCCAAGGGGGCGCGGGCACTGAAGCTTTCTTT; cdr3_aa: CASTQGGAGTEAFF
v_call: TRBV30; d_call: TRBD1; j_call: TRBJ2-5; clone_size: many; cdr3_nt: TGTGCCTGGGGTACGGGACAGACACAAGAGACCCAGTACTTC; cdr3_aa: CAWGTGQTQETQYF
v_call: TRBV6-1; d_call: -; j_call: TRBJ1-2; clone_size: -; cdr3_nt: TGTGCCAGCAGAATCCGCGGGACACCGGGGAACTATGGCTACACCTTC; cdr3_aa: CASRIRGTPGNYGYTF
v_call: TRBV5-1; d_call: -; j_call: TRBJ1-6; clone_size: many; cdr3_nt: TGCGCCAGCGGAGAGCTCAATAATTCACCCCTCCACTTT; cdr3_aa: CASGELNNSPLHF
v_call: TRBV6-5; d_call: -; j_call: TRBJ1-2; clone_size: few; cdr3_nt: TGTGCCAGCAGTTACGACAGCCGGACCCATGGCTACACCTTC; cdr3_aa: CASSYDSRTHGYTF
v_call: TRBV13; d_call: TRBD2; j_call: TRBJ2-7; clone_size: many; cdr3_nt: TGTGCCAGCAGCACCACTAGCGGGGGAGATGAGCAGTACTTC; cdr3_aa: CASSTTSGGDEQYF
v_call: TRBV5-1; d_call: -; j_call: TRBJ2-4; clone_size: many; cdr3_nt: TGCGCCAGCAGCTTGGACCTCCGGGACGAAACAGAAAACATTCAGTACTTC; cdr3_aa: CASSLDLRDETENIQYF
v_call: TRBV27; d_call: -; j_call: TRBJ1-1; clone_size: many; cdr3_nt: TGTGCCAGCAGTCCCCAGGGACAGAACACTGAAGCTTTCTTT; cdr3_aa: CASSPQGQNTEAFF
v_call: TRBV20-1; d_call: -; j_call: TRBJ1-2; clone_size: many; cdr3_nt: TGCAGTGCTAGAGTTGCGGGAACCAACTATGGCTACACCTTC; cdr3_aa: CSARVAGTNYGYTF
v_call: TRBV20-1; d_call: -; j_call: TRBJ1-3; clone_size: many; cdr3_nt: TGCAGTGCTAGATGGGCAGGAACAGGAAACACCATATATTTT; cdr3_aa: CSARWAGTGNTIYF
v_call: TRBV29-1; d_call: -; j_call: TRBJ1-1; clone_size: many; cdr3_nt: TGCAGCGTCAAGGACCCGAACACTGAAGCTTTCTTT; cdr3_aa: CSVKDPNTEAFF
v_call: TRBV30; d_call: -; j_call: TRBJ1-2; clone_size: -; cdr3_nt: TGTGCCAGGCAGGGATTCTATGGCTACCCCTTC; cdr3_aa: CARQGFYGYPF
v_call: TRBV6-5; d_call: TRBD1; j_call: TRBJ1-2; clone_size: many; cdr3_nt: TGTGCCAGCAGGGGGACAGGGGGCGACTATGGCTACACCTTC; cdr3_aa: CASRGTGGDYGYTF
v_call: TRBV5-5; d_call: -; j_call: TRBJ1-2; clone_size: many; cdr3_nt: TGTGCCAGCAGCTTCGAGCCGGGGTTCGGCTATGGCTACACCTTC; cdr3_aa: CASSFEPGFGYGYTF
v_call: TRBV11-2; d_call: -; j_call: TRBJ2-2; clone_size: many; cdr3_nt: TGTGCCAGCAGCTTAAGGCCCATAAGGGACACCGGGGAGCTGTTTTTT; cdr3_aa: CASSLRPIRDTGELFF
v_call: TRBV4-1; d_call: -; j_call: TRBJ1-6; clone_size: -; cdr3_nt: TGCGCCAGCAGCCAAAATCTCCCGACAGTCTATAATTCACCCCTCCGCTTT; cdr3_aa: CASSQNLPTVYNSPLRF
v_call: TRBV7-8; d_call: TRBD1; j_call: TRBJ1-3; clone_size: many; cdr3_nt: TGTGCCAGCAGCTCCGGACAGGGTCCTGGAAACACCATATATTTT; cdr3_aa: CASSSGQGPGNTIYF
v_call: TRBV11-1; d_call: TRBD1; j_call: TRBJ1-5; clone_size: many; cdr3_nt: TGTGCCAGCAGCTTATCCGGACAGGGCGGTCGCAATCAGCCCCAGCATTTT; cdr3_aa: CASSLSGQGGRNQPQHF
v_call: TRBV28; d_call: -; j_call: TRBJ1-1; clone_size: many; cdr3_nt: TGTGCCAGCAGTTTCTGGCAGGGCTGGACTGAAGCTTTCTTT; cdr3_aa: CASSFWQGWTEAFF
v_call: TRBV15; d_call: -; j_call: TRBJ1-3; clone_size: many; cdr3_nt: TGTGCCACCAGCCTTATTTACCGCTCTGGAAACACCATATATTTT; cdr3_aa: CATSLIYRSGNTIYF
v_call: TRBV28; d_call: -; j_call: TRBJ1-5; clone_size: -; cdr3_nt: TGTGCCAGCAGTAAAGGTGTGAGAGGGCAGCCCCAGCATTTT; cdr3_aa: CASSKGVRGQPQHF
v_call: TRBV2; d_call: -; j_call: TRBJ2-5; clone_size: many; cdr3_nt: TGTGCCAGCACACCCTCTAGCGCCCAAGAGACCCAGTACTTC; cdr3_aa: CASTPSSAQETQYF
v_call: TRBV12-3/TRBV12-4; d_call: -; j_call: TRBJ1-1; clone_size: many; cdr3_nt: TGTGCCAGCACCCCCGATGGGGGCAGCGCTTTCTTT; cdr3_aa: CASTPDGGSAFF
v_call: TRBV11-2; d_call: -; j_call: TRBJ2-7; clone_size: many; cdr3_nt: TGTGCCAGCAGCTTACGGTCCACCACCTACGAGCAGTACTTC; cdr3_aa: CASSLRSTTYEQYF
v_call: TRBV20-1; d_call: -; j_call: TRBJ2-7; clone_size: many; cdr3_nt: TGCAGTGCTAGGGACTCGCGGCAAACCTACGAGCAGTACTTC; cdr3_aa: CSARDSRQTYEQYF
v_call: TRBV4-1; d_call: -; j_call: TRBJ2-7; clone_size: many; cdr3_nt: TGCGCCAGCAGCCAAGAGTCCCACAGCTACGAGCAGTACTTC; cdr3_aa: CASSQESHSYEQYF
v_call: TRBV11-2; d_call: -; j_call: TRBJ2-5; clone_size: many; cdr3_nt: TGTGCCAGCAGCTTATACGTCTTGGGAAAAGAGACCCAGTACTTC; cdr3_aa: CASSLYVLGKETQYF
v_call: TRBV7-8; d_call: -; j_call: TRBJ2-7; clone_size: -; cdr3_nt: TGTGCCAGCAGCTTAGCGAGAGGGAACTACGAGCAGTACTTC; cdr3_aa: CASSLARGNYEQYF
v_call: TRBV12-3/TRBV12-4; d_call: -; j_call: TRBJ1-2; clone_size: -; cdr3_nt: TGTGCCAGCAGTTCGGGCAGCCTGGATGGCTACACCTTC; cdr3_aa: CASSSGSLDGYTF
v_call: TRBV28; d_call: -; j_call: TRBJ1-2; clone_size: many; cdr3_nt: TGTGCCAGCAGTTTGAGGGTGGCCGGCTACACCTTC; cdr3_aa: CASSLRVAGYTF
v_call: TRBV3-1; d_call: -; j_call: TRBJ2-5; clone_size: many; cdr3_nt: TGTGCCAGCAGCCCAGATTGGGGCCCCGAAGAGACCCAGTACTTC; cdr3_aa: CASSPDWGPEETQYF
v_call: TRBV20-1; d_call: -; j_call: TRBJ2-7; clone_size: many; cdr3_nt: TGCAGTGCTAGAGATTCAGGACTAAACTACGAGCAGTACTTC; cdr3_aa: CSARDSGLNYEQYF
v_call: TRBV20-1; d_call: -; j_call: TRBJ1-2; clone_size: -; cdr3_nt: TGCAGTGCTAGAGACCCCGCGTCGGGAACCTATGGCTACACCTTC; cdr3_aa: CSARDPASGTYGYTF
v_call: TRBV19; d_call: -; j_call: TRBJ1-5; clone_size: many; cdr3_nt: TGTGCCAGCAGCATAGCCGGGAATCAGCCCCAGCATTTT; cdr3_aa: CASSIAGNQPQHF
v_call: TRBV2; d_call: -; j_call: TRBJ1-5; clone_size: many; cdr3_nt: TGTGCCAGCAGCGAAGACAGGCCGAGCAATCAGCCCCAGCATTTT; cdr3_aa: CASSEDRPSNQPQHF
v_call: TRBV18; d_call: -; j_call: TRBJ1-1; clone_size: many; cdr3_nt: TGTGCCAGCTCCTCGTGGGAGAGGACTGAAGCTTTCTTT; cdr3_aa: CASSSWERTEAFF
v_call: TRBV20-1; d_call: -; j_call: TRBJ1-6; clone_size: many; cdr3_nt: TGCAGTGCTAGAGGGGGAAATAATTCACCCCTCCACTTT; cdr3_aa: CSARGGNNSPLHF
v_call: TRBV6-2/TRBV6-3; d_call: -; j_call: TRBJ1-2; clone_size: many; cdr3_nt: TGTGCCAGCAGTTTACAGGTCGGACGCCTGGACGGGGGCTACACCTTC; cdr3_aa: CASSLQVGRLDGGYTF
v_call: TRBV9; d_call: -; j_call: TRBJ1-6; clone_size: many; cdr3_nt: TGTGCCAGCAGCGTAGGGCAAAGTCGTTCACCCCTCCACTTT; cdr3_aa: CASSVGQSRSPLHF
v_call: TRBV12-3/TRBV12-4; d_call: TRBD2; j_call: TRBJ2-7; clone_size: few; cdr3_nt: TGTGCCAGCAGTGCGGGACTAGCGGGAGTCGGGGCTTACGAGCAGTACTTC; cdr3_aa: CASSAGLAGVGAYEQYF
v_call: TRBV27; d_call: -; j_call: TRBJ1-2; clone_size: many; cdr3_nt: TGTGCCAGACCGAGAGGGGATTATGGCTACACCTTC; cdr3_aa: CARPRGDYGYTF
v_call: TRBV6-1; d_call: -; j_call: TRBJ1-1; clone_size: -; cdr3_nt: TGTGCCAGCACCCCGGTGGGGTTGAACACTGAAGCTTCCTTT; cdr3_aa: CASTPVGLNTEASF